This TCR beta chain appears in the sequencing data of a study of OX40 agonist ivuxolimab in advanced cancers. The wider study: The patients' treatment was ivuxolimab, an agonistic anti-OX40 (CD134) antibody. Those enrolled were 82.7% male, with a mean age of about 66 years and ages from roughly 23 to 79.

TCRdb's table, derived via immunoSEQ multiplex PCR, lists solely in-frame clones and lacks some. The table includes roughly 40,000 clones, 75% to 85% detected once. This clone appeared a few times. Its antigen remains unidentified. Findings of the study overall: Average numbers of expanded clones were greater in CD8+ T cells than in CD4+. Determination of antigen specificity was not performed for the expanded peripheral T cells.

The CDR3 sequence is 12 residues long. Trimming left V 3 bases short and J 9 bases short, with 9 bases between. Germline lookup yields CDR1 KGHSH and CDR2 LQKENI. V usage is TRBV18 and J usage is TRBJ2-1; D ambiguous. The sample was CD4+ or CD8+ T cells sorted from blood, taken in a trial of the OX40 agonist ivuxolimab. This receptor was obtained from an adult with an advanced solid tumor such as melanoma, head and neck, liver or kidney cancer. CDR3 coding DNA: TGTGCCAGCTCACCTGAGGTGGGTGAGCAGTTCTTC. Translating it yields CASSPEVGEQFF. Variable domain in full (rest from reference TRBV18 and TRBJ2-1): NAGVMQNPRHLVRRRGQEARLRCSPMKGHSHVYWYRQLPEEGLKFMVYLQKENIIDESGMPKERFSAEFPKEGPSILRIQQVVRGDSAAYFCASSPEVGEQFFGPGTRLTVL.